This T cell receptor (beta chain) was profiled in a study of blood T cell repertoires in COVID-19. Study information: Collection of acute and convalescent COVID-19 samples took place in the United States, Italy and Spain.

Original analysis: Estimation of nucleated cell counts was performed using reference gene primer amplification. Measured with immunoSEQ multiplex PCR; TCRdb has only the in-frame clones, and not every one. V and J calls plus clone size are reproduced from that table; the DNA served to infer D and trimming. The sample includes tens of thousands of clones, roughly 85% of them seen just once. CDR3 length: 15 residues. From germline, CDR1 is LNHDA and CDR2 SQIVND (reference sequence). Between the trimmed V and J ends, which lost 4 bases and 3 bases, there was a span of 16 bases. The sample was peripheral blood. The origin of this receptor is a man older than 75 with acute or convalescent COVID-19. The chain carries TRBV19 and TRBJ2-7; D is possibly TRBD2 (6 bases). CDR3 DNA sequence: TGTGCCAGTAGTAATCGTCTCATGGGGGGCTACGAGCAGTACTTC. It yields the protein CASSNRLMGGYEQYF.